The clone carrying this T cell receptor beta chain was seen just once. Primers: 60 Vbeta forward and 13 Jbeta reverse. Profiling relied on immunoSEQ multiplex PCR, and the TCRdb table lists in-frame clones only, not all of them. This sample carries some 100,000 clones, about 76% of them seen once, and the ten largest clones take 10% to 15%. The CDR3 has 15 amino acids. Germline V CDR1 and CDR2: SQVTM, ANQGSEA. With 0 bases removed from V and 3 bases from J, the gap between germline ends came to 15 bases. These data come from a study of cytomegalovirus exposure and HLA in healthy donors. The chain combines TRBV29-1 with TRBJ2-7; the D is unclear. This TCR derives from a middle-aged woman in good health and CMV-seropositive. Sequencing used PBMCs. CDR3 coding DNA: TGCAGCGTTGAAGAATTGGGCCAGAAGAGCTACGAGCAGTACTTC. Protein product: CSVEELGQKSYEQYF.